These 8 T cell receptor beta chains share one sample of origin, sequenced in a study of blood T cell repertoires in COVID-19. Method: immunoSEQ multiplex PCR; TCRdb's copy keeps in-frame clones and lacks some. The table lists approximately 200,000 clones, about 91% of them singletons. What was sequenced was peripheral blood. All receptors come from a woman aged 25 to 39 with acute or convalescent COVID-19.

The CDR3 loop is CASRAGGAYGYTF. In nucleotides, the CDR3 is TGTGCCAGCAGAGCAGGGGGCGCCTATGGCTACACCTTC. V and J are TRBV7-8 and TRBJ1-2, with TRBD1 matching 8 bases. The germline V gene encodes CDR1 SGHVS and CDR2 FQNEAQ. V lost 6 bases and J lost 4; bases outside the gene matches: 4. The CDR3 contains 13 residues.

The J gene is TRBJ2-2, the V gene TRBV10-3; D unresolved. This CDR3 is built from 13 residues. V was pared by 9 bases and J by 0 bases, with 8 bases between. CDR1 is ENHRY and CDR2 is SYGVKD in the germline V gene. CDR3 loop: CAMRNTNTGELFF. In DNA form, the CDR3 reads TGTGCCATGAGGAACACGAACACCGGGGAGCTGTTTTTT.

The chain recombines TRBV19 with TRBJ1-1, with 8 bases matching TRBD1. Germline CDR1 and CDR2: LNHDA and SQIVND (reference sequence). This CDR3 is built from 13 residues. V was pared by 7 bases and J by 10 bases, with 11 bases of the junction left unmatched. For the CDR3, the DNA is TGTGCCAGTATCCTGGAGGCAGGGGGCAGAGCTTTCTTT. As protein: CASILEAGGRAFF.

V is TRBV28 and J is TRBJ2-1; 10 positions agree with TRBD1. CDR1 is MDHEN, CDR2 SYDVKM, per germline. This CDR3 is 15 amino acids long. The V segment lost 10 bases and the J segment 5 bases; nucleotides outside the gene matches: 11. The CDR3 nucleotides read TGTGCCACCTTAGGCGGGACAGGGGCGAACAATGAGCAGTTCTTC. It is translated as CATLGGTGANNEQFF.

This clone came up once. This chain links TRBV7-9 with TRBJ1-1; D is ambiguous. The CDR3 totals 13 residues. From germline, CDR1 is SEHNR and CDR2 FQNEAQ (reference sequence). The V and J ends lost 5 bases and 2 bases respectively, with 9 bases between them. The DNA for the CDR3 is TGTGCCAGCAGCCCCGACTCCAACACTGAAGCTTTCTTT. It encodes CASSPDSNTEAFF. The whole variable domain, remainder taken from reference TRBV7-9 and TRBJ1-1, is DTGVSQNPRHKITKRGQNVTFRCDPISEHNRLYWYRQTLGQGPEFLTYFQNEAQLEKSRLLSDRFSAERPKGSFSTLEIQRTEQGDSAMYLCASSPDSNTEAFFGQGTRLTVV.

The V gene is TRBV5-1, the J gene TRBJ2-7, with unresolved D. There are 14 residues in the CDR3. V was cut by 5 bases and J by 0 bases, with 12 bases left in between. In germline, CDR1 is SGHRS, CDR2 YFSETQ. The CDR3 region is CASRPYGSSYEQYF. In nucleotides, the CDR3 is TGCGCCAGCAGACCTTACGGGTCCTCCTACGAGCAGTACTTC.

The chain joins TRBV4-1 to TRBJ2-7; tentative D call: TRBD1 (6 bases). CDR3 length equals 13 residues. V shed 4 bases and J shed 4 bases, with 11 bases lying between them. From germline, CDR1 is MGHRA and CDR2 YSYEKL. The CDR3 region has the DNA TGCGCCAGCAGCCTTGCCAGGGGATACGAGCAGTACTTC. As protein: CASSLARGYEQYF.

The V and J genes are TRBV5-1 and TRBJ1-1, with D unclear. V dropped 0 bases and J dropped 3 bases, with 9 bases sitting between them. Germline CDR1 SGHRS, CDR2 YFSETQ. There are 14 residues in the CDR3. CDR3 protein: CASSLDPRDTEAFF. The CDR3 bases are TGCGCCAGCAGCTTGGACCCGAGGGACACTGAAGCTTTCTTT.